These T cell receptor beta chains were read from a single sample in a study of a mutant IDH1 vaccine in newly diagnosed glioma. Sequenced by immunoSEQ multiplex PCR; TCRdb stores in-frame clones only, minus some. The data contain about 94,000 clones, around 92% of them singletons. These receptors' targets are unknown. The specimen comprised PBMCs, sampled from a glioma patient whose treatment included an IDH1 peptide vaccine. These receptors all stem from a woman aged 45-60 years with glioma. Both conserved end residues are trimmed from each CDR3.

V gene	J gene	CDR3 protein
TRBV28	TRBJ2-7	ASSLSVRGSYEQY
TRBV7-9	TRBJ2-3	ASSLGQGIDGTDTQY
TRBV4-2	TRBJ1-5	ASSQDPTIIGTYNQPQH
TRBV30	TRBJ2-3	AWSVGGGQYTQY
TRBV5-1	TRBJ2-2	ASSVDFGTGNTGELF
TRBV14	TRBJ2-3	ASSLLLASTDTQY
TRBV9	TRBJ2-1	ASSATRWNNEQF
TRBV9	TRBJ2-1	ASTSSGHGNEQF
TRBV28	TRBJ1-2	ASSTLGRNYGYT
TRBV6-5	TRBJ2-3	ASSYVRLGTQY
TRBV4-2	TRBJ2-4	ASSQDAYIQY
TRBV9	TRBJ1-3	ASSLDPGPGNTIY
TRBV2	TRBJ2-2	ASSVGLAGGGELF
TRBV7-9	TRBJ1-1	ASSSAAGDTEAF
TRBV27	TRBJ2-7	ASRYGARGSYEQY
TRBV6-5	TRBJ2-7	ASSRGLAGVYEQY
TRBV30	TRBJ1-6	AWSVFRDGGNSPLH
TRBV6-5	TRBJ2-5	ASSYSQGNKETQY
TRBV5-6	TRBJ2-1	ASSRGEQQF
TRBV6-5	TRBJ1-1	ASSYQTNTEAF
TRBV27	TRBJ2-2	ASSLSGRNNLF
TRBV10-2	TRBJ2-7	ASSGREVYEQY
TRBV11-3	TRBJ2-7	ASSLGLRSTYEQY
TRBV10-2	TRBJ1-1	ASKPPMDRARGEAF
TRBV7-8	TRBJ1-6	ASSFNGDSPLH
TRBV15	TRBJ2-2	ATRRTGAGTGELF
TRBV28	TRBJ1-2	ASRPRRGDGYT
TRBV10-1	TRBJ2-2	ASSESGESNTGELF
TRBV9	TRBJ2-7	ASSPRGGLSYEQY
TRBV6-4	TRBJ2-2	ASSSGSTGELF
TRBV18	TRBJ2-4	ASSVMGPTSQANIQY
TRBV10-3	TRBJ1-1	AISDFQGFSEAF
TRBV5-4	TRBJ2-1	ASSSGLAGGMGGGQF
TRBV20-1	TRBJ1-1	SGQGATEAF
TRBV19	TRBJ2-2	ASSKTSGRYTGELF
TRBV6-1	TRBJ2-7	ASVPRTSGRGEQY
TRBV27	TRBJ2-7	ASIPAGGGYEQY
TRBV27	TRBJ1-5	ASSYRAGNQPQH
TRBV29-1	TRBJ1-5	SVGQYSNQPQH
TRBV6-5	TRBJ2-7	ASSQLAGSLYEQY
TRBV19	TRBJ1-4	ASSIRQGIGEKLF
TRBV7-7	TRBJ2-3	ASSLDGGPTDTQY
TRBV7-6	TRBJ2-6	ASSLARGRLGAGANVLT
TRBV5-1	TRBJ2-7	ASSLAVRAGGGEQY
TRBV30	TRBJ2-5	AWGQGIPTEQY
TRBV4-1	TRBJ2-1	ASSHPNGRMGYNEQF
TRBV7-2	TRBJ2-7	ASSSRQSNYEQY
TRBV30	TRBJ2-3	AWSSGSSDTQY
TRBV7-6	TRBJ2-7	ASSSDTHSYEQY
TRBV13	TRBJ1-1	ASSRTGSGSEAF
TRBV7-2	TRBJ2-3	ASSTPYRDTQY
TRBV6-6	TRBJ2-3	ASSRDGVTDTQY
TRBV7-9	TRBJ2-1	ASSPLFTGEYNEQF
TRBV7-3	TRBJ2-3	ASSPQRLAGSTDTQY
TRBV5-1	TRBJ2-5	ASTTGGAPQETQY
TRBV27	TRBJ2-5	ASSLTREGWETQY
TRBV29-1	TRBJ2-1	SVGGYEQF
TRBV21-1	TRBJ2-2	ASSKRKGLGGELF